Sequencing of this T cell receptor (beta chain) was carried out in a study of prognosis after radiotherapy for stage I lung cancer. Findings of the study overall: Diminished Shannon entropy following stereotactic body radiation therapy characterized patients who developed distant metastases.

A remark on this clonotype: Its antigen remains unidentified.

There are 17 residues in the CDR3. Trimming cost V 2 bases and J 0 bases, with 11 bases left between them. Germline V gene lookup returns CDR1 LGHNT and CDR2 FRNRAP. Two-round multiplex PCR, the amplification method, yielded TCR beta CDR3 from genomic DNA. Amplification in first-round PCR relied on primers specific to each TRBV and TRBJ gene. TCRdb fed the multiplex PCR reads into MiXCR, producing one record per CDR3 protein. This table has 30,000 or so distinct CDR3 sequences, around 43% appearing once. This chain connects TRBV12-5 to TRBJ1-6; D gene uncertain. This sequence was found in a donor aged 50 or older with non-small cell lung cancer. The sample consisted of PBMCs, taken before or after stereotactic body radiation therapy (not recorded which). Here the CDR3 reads CASGLRASRSYNSPLHF. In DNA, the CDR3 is TGTGCTAGTGGTTTGAGGGCCAGTCGCTCCTATAATTCACCCCTCCACTTT.